This T cell receptor (beta chain) was sequenced in a study of blood T cells in healthy people across ages (dated by TCRdb to 2013 to 2016). Background on the whole study: In model experiments, template switching captured about one uniquely barcoded TCR beta cDNA molecule for every two T cells. For two donors (one aged 18 to 29 and one aged 80 or older), the study analyzed two additional independent replicas of 1 million unique cDNA reads from the same blood draw. The study measured age-related changes in TCR beta repertoire diversity using deep sequencing normalized with unique cDNA molecular identifiers. The donors were divided into four age groups: young (average around 16 years), middle-aged (about 41), aged (around 67) and long-lived (about 79). To avoid experimental bias, donors of different ages were spread randomly across the sequencing lanes. The full study reports these points: A strong correlation was found between observed TCR beta diversity and the percentage of naive T cells measured by flow cytometry. Because profiling used bulk unsorted PBMCs, naive and antigen-experienced compartments could not be compared conclusively. Total diversity estimates from one million sequenced T cells were considered lower bounds and underestimates. As age increased, observed TCR beta diversity per million T cells dropped in a roughly linear way, and a significant reduction was already evident by age about 40. Compared with the aged group, the long-lived group had more naive CD4+ T cells, fewer expanded clones and increased TCR diversity, a pattern suggesting age selection. Because the CMV infection status of the donors was unknown, age-related changes in expanded clonotypes may potentially have been confounded.

Library preparation used 5' RACE. Reads for this sample came from an Illumina HiSeq 2500. A second PCR of roughly 6 to 12 cycles was run with a J-beta primer mix and a sample-barcoded 5' primer. Each TCR beta cDNA molecule received a unique molecular identifier from a template-switch 5' adaptor carrying 12 random nucleotides. Each sample yielded at least 2.5 million CDR3-containing paired-end reads. First-strand cDNA synthesis was performed from all RNA using the Mint cDNA synthesis kit, with priming by a TRBC-specific oligonucleotide. Following uracil-DNA glycosylase treatment, all cDNA underwent a first 18-cycle PCR with the universal primers M1SS and BC2_uni_R. Under the source paper's analysis protocol: Normalization of each sample was performed by random selection of 1 million high-quality reads, each carrying a distinct molecular identifier. Instead of being binned into consensus sequences, reads with shared molecular identifiers were discarded. MiTCR, with a Q25 quality threshold and the strictest error-elimination algorithm, was used for CDR3 identification, clonotype clustering and error correction. A nonparametric unseen species model with Euler transformation was used to estimate a lower bound on total TCR beta diversity. TCRdb ran its own pipeline on the public reads, namely fastp trimming at Q25 and MiXCR clone calling, and kept in-frame beta chains. Records with the same CDR3 protein are collapsed into one entry carrying the most frequent genes and DNA. TCRdb's processing, not the authors' own work, is the source of the V and J calls. Across this sample there are roughly 1,800,000 distinct CDR3 sequences, with roughly 49% seen only once. The ten largest clones take up less than 2.5% of the sample.

According to the germline V gene, CDR1 reads LGHNA and CDR2 reads YSLEER. Trimming costs V 1 base and J 5 bases, and their ends lie 14 bases apart. Including the terminal cysteine and phenylalanine, the CDR3 comprises 15 residues. Only the CDR3 part of the read is kept: 45 bases, read in frame from the first base. The table lists this clonotype with a few counts. Its antigen has not been determined. Per-nucleotide qualities are absent, and no much larger clonotype sits a single base away. The donors were roughly 39 Caucasian individuals from Russia, aged 6 to 90 years, who were systemically healthy. Each donor gave roughly 11 milliliters of peripheral blood, drawn into EDTA-treated Vacutainer tubes. Ficoll-Paque density-gradient centrifugation was used to isolate PBMCs, with at least 6.5 million per sample. Trizol reagent was used to extract total RNA from the PBMCs, yielding at least 6 micrograms per sample. The percentages of naive CD45RAhigh/CD27high T cells were determined by flow cytometry on a PBMC aliquot from every donor.

Input material: blood. This chain joins TRBV4-3 to TRBJ1-2; no confident D gene assignment can be made. This TCR was recovered from a middle-aged woman in good health. The bases read TGCGCCAGCAGCCAAGTCGGAGGCAGTGGGTATGGCTACACCTTC. Translated, this is CASSQVGGSGYGYTF.